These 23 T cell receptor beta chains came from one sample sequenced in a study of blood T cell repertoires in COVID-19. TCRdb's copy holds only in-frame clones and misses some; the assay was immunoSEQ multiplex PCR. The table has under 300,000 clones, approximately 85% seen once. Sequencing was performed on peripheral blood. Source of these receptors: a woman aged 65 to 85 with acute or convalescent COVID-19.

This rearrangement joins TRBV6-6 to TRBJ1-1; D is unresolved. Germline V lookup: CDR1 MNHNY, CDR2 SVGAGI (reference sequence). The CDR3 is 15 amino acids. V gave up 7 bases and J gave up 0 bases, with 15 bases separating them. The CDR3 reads CASTRGSSMNTEAFF. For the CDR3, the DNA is TGTGCCAGCACCCGAGGGTCGTCCATGAACACTGAAGCTTTCTTT.

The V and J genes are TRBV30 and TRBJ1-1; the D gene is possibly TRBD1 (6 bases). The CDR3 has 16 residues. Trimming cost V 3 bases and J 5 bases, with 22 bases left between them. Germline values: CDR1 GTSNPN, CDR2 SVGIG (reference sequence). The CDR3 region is CAWRPGQLISTTEAFF. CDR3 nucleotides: TGTGCCTGGAGACCAGGACAGTTGATCTCCACTACTGAAGCTTTCTTT. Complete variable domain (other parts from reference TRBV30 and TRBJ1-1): SQTIHQWPATLVQPVGSPLSLECTVEGTSNPNLYWYRQAAGRGLQLLFYSVGIGQISSEVPQNLSASRPQDRQFILSSKKLLLSDSGFYLCAWRPGQLISTTEAFFGQGTRLTVV.

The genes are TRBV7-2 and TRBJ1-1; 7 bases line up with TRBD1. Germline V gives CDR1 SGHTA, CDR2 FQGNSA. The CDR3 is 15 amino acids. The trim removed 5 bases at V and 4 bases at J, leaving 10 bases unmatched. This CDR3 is CASSPAGGVGTEAFF. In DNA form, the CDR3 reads TGTGCCAGCAGCCCCGCAGGGGGAGTGGGCACTGAAGCTTTCTTT. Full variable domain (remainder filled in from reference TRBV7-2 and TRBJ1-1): GAGVSQSPSNKVTEKGKDVELRCDPISGHTALYWYRQSLGQGLEFLIYFQGNSAPDKSGLPSDRFSAERTGGSVSTLTIQRTQQEDSAVYLCASSPAGGVGTEAFFGQGTRLTVV.

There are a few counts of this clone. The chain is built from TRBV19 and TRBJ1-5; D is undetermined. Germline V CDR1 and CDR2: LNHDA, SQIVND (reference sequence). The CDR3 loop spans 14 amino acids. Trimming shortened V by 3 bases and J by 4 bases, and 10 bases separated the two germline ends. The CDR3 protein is CASSMGGRNQPQHF. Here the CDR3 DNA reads TGTGCCAGTAGTATGGGAGGGAGGAATCAGCCCCAGCATTTT.

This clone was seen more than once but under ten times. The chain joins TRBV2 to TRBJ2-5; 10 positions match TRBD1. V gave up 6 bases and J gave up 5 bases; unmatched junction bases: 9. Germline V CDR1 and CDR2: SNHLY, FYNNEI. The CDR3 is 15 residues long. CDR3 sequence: CASREGQGTAETQYF. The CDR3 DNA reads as TGTGCCAGCAGGGAGGGACAGGGGACCGCGGAGACCCAGTACTTC.

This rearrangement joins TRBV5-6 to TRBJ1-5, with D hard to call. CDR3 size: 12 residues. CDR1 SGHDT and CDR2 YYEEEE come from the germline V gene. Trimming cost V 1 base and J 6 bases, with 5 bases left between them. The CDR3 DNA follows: TGTGCCAGCAGCTTGCTCGGTCAGCCCCAGCATTTT. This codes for CASSLLGQPQHF.

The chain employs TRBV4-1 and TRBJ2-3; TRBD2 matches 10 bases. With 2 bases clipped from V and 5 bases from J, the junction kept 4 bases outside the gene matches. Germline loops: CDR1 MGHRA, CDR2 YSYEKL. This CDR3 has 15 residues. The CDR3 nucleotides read TGCGCCAGCAGCCAACTAGCGGGGGCGAGAGATACGCAGTATTTT. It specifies CASSQLAGARDTQYF.

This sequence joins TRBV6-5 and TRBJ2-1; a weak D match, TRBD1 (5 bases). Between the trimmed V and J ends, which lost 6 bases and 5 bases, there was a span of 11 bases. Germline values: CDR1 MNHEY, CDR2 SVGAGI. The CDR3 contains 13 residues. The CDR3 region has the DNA TGTGCCAGCAGGAGAGGACAAAACAATGAGCAGTTCTTC. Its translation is CASRRGQNNEQFF.

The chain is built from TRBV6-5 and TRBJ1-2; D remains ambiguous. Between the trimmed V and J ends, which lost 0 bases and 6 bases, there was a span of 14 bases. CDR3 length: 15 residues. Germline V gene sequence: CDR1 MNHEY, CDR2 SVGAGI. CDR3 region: CASSYSPEGVDGYTF. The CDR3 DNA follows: TGTGCCAGCAGTTACTCCCCCGAGGGAGTCGATGGCTACACCTTC.

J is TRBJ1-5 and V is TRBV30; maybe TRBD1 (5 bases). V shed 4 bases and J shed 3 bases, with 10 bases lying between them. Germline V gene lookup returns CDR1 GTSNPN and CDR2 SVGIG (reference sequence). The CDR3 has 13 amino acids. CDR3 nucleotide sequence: TGTGCCTGGACCACAGGACCCAATCAGCCCCAGCATTTT. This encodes CAWTTGPNQPQHF.

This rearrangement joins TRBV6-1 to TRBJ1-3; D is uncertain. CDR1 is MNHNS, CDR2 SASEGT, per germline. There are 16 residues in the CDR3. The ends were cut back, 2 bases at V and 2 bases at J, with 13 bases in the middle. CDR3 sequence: CASSESRARAGNTIYF. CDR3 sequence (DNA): TGTGCCAGCAGTGAATCGAGGGCAAGGGCTGGAAACACCATATATTTT.

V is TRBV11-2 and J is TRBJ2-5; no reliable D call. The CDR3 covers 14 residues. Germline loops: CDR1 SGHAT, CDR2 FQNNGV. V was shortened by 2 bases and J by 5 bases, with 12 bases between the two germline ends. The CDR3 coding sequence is TGTGCCAGCAGCTTATTCGAAGCTTCGGAGACCCAGTACTTC. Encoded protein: CASSLFEASETQYF.

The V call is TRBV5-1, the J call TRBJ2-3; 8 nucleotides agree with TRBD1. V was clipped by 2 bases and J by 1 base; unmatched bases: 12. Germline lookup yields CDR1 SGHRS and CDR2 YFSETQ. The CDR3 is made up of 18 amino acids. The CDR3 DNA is TGCGCCAGCAGCTTACAAACCACTCCAGGGGGCGGCACAGATACGCAGTATTTT. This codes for CASSLQTTPGGGTDTQYF. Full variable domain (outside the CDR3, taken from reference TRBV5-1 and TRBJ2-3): KAGVTQTPRYLIKTRGQQVTLSCSPISGHRSVSWYQQTPGQGLQFLFEYFSETQRNKGNFPGRFSGRQFSNSRSEMNVSTLELGDSALYLCASSLQTTPGGGTDTQYFGPGTRLTVL.

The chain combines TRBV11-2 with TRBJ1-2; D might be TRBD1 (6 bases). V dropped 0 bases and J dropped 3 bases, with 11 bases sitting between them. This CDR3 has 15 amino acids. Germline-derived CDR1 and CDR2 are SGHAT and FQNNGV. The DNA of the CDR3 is TGTGCCAGCAGCTTAGAAGACAGGACTTACTATGGCTACACCTTC. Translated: CASSLEDRTYYGYTF. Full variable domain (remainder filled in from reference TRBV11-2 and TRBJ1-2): EAGVAQSPRYKIIEKRQSVAFWCNPISGHATLYWYQQILGQGPKLLIQFQNNGVVDDSQLPKDRFSAERLKGVDSTLKIQPAKLEDSAVYLCASSLEDRTYYGYTFGSGTRLTVV.

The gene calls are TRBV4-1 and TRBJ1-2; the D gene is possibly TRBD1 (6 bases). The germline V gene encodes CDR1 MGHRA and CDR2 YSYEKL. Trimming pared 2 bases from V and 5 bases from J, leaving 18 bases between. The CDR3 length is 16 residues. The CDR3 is CASSQSPGPGAYGYTF. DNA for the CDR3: TGCGCCAGCAGCCAATCCCCTGGCCCAGGGGCTTATGGCTACACCTTC.

In nucleotides, the CDR3 is TGTGCCAGCAGCCCCCCCCCACTAGGGAGGGTGGGAGGAAACTATGGCTACACCTTC. Translation gives CASSPPPLGRVGGNYGYTF. The rearrangement links TRBV3-1 (or the pseudogene TRBV3-2) to TRBJ1-2; D gene unclear. CDR3 length equals 19 residues. Germline lookup yields CDR1 LGHDT and CDR2 YNNKEL (reference sequence). Trimming took 4 bases from V and 2 from J, leaving 26 bases between them.

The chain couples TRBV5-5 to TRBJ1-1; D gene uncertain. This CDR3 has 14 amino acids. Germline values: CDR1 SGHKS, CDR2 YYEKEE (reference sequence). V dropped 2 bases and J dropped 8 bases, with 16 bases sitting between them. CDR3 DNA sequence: TGTGCCAGCAGCTTCATGCCCCGGGAGAGCGAAGCTTTCTTT. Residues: CASSFMPRESEAFF.

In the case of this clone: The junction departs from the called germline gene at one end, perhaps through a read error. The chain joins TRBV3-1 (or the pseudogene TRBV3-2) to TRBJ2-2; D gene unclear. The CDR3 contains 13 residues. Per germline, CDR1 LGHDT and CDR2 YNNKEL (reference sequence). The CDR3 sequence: CASNQFREGELFF. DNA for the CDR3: TGTGCCAGCAACCAATTCCGAGAGGGGGAGCTGTTTTTT.

The DNA for the CDR3 is TGTGCCAGCAGCCATGGGGGCGATCATTCTGGCTACACCTTC. It translates to CASSHGGDHSGYTF. The chain couples TRBV3-1 (or the pseudogene TRBV3-2) to TRBJ1-2, with TRBD1 as a possible D gene (6 bases). CDR3 length: 14 amino acids. Germline V gene lookup returns CDR1 LGHDT and CDR2 YNNKEL (reference sequence). V shed 3 bases and J shed 7 bases, with 15 bases lying between them.

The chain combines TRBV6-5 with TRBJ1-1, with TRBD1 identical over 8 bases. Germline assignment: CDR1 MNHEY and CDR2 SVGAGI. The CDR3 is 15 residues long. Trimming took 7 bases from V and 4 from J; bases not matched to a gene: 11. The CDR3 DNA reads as TGTGCCAGCAAGAAGTCGCCCAGGGGGCCCACTGAAGCTTTCTTT. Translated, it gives CASKKSPRGPTEAFF.

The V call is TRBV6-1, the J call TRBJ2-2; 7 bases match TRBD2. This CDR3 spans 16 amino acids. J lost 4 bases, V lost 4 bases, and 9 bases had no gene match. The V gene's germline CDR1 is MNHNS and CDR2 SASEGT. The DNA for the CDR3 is TGTGCCAGCAGTGGGGGAGGGACTACGCCCACCGGGGAGCTGTTTTTT. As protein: CASSGGGTTPTGELFF.

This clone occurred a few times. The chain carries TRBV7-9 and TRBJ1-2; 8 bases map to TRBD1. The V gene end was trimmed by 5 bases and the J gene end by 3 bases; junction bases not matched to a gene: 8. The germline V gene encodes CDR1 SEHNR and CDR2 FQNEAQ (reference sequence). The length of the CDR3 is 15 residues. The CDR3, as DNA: TGTGCCAGCAGCCAATTGAAGACAGGGGACTATGGCTACACCTTC. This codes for CASSQLKTGDYGYTF.

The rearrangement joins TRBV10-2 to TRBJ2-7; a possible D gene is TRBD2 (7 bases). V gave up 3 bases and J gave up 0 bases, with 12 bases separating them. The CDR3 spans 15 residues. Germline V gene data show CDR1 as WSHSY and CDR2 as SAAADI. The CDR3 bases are TGCGCCAGCAGTGACAGGGGAGGGTCCTCCTACGAGCAGTACTTC. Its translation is CASSDRGGSSYEQYF.